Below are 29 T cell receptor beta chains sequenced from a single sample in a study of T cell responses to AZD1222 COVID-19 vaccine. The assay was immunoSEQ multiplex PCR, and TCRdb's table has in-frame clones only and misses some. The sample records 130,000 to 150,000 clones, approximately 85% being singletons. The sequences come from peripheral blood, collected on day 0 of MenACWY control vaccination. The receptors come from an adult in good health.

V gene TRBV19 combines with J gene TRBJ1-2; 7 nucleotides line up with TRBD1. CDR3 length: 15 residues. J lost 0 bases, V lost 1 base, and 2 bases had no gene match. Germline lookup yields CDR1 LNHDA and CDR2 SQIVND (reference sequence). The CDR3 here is CASSIVGTANYGYTF. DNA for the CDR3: TGTGCCAGTAGTATAGTCGGGACAGCTAACTATGGCTACACCTTC. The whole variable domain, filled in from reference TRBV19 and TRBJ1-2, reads DGGITQSPKYLFRKEGQNVTLSCEQNLNHDAMYWYRQDPGQGLRLIYYSQIVNDFQKGDIAEGYSVSREKKESFPLTVTSAQKNPTAFYLCASSIVGTANYGYTFGSGTRLTVV.

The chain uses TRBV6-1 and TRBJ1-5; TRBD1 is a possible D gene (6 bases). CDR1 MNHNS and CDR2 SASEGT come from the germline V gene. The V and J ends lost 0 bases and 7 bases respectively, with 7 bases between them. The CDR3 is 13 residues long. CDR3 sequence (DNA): TGTGCCAGCAGTGAAGCCCAGGGGCAGCCCCAGCATTTT. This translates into CASSEAQGQPQHF.

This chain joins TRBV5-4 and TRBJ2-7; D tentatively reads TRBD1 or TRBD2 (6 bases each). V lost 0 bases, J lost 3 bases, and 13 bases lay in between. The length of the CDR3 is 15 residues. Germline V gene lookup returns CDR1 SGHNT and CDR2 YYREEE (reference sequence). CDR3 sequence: CASSLGAGQNYEQYF. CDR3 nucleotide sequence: TGTGCCAGCAGCTTGGGGGCGGGACAAAACTACGAGCAGTACTTC. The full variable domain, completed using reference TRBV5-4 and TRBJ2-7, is ETGVTQSPTHLIKTRGQQVTLRCSSQSGHNTVSWYQQALGQGPQFIFQYYREEENGRGNFPPRFSGLQFPNYSSELNVNALELDDSALYLCASSLGAGQNYEQYFGPGTRLTVT.

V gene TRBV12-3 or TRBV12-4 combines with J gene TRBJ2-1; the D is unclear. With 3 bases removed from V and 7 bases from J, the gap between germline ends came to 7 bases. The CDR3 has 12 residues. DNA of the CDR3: TGTGCCAGCAGTTTGGCGGCGAATGAGCAGTTCTTC. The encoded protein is CASSLAANEQFF.

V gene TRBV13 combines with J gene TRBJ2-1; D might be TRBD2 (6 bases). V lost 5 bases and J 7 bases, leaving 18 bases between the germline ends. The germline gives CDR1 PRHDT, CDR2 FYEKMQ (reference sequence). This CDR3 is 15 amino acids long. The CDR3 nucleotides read TGTGCCAGCAGCCCCCGACTAGTACGATCAAATGAGCAGTTCTTC. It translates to CASSPRLVRSNEQFF. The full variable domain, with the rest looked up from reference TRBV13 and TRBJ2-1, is AAGVIQSPRHLIKEKRETATLKCYPIPRHDTVYWYQQGPGQDPQFLISFYEKMQSDKGSIPDRFSAQQFSDYHSELNMSSLELGDSALYFCASSPRLVRSNEQFFGPGTRLTVL.

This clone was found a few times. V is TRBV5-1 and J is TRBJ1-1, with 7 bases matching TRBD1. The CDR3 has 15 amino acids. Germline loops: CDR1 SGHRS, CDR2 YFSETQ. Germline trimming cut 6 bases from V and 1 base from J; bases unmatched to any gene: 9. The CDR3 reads CASTSRAGGNTEAFF. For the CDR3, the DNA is TGCGCCAGCACCTCTAGGGCAGGGGGGAACACTGAAGCTTTCTTT.

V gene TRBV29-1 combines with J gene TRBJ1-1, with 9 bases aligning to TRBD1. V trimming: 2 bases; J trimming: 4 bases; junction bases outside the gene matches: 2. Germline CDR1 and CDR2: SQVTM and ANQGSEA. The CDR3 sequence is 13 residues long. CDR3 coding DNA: TGCAGCGTTGAAACAGGGGGCGGCACTGAAGCTTTCTTT. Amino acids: CSVETGGGTEAFF.

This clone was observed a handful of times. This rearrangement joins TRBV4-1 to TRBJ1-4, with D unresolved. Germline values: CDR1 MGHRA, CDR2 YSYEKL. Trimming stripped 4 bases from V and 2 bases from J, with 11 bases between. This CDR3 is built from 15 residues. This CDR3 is CASSRYSGTNEKLFF. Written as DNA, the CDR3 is TGCGCCAGCAGCCGGTACAGCGGGACTAATGAAAAACTGTTTTTT.

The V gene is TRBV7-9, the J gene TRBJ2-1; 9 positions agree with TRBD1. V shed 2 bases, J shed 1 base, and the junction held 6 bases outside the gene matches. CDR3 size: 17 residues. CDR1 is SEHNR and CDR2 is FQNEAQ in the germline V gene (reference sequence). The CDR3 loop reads CASSLYRDRDSYNEQFF. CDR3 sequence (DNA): TGTGCCAGCAGCTTATACCGGGACAGGGATTCCTACAATGAGCAGTTCTTC. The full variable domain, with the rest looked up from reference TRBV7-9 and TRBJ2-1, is DTGVSQNPRHKITKRGQNVTFRCDPISEHNRLYWYRQTLGQGPEFLTYFQNEAQLEKSRLLSDRFSAERPKGSFSTLEIQRTEQGDSAMYLCASSLYRDRDSYNEQFFGPGTRLTVL.

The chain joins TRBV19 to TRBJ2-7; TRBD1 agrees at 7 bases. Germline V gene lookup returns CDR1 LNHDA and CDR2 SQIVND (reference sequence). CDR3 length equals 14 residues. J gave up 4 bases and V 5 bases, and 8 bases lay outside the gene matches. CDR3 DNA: TGTGCCAGTAGTGACCAAGGGGGCGTTTACGAGCAGTACTTC. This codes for CASSDQGGVYEQYF.

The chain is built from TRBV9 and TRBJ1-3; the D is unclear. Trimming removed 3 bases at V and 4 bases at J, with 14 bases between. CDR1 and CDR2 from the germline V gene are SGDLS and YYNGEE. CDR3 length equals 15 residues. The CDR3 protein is CASSASPLGGNTIYF. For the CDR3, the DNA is TGTGCCAGCAGCGCTAGTCCCCTAGGGGGAAACACCATATATTTT.

The CDR3 region has the DNA TGTGCCAGTCACAGGTTTGGAGCTAACTATGGCTACACCTTC. Translating it yields CASHRFGANYGYTF. The V call is TRBV2, the J call TRBJ1-2, with TRBD1 as a possible D gene (5 bases). Trimming pared 9 bases from V and 0 bases from J, leaving 14 bases between. The CDR3 extends over 14 amino acids. Looked up from germline, CDR1 is SNHLY and CDR2 is FYNNEI.

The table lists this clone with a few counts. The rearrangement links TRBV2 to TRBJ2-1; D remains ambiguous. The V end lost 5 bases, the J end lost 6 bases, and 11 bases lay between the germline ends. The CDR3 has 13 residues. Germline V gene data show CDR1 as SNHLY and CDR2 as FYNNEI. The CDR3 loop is CASSRALINEQFF. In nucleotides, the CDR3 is TGTGCCAGCAGTAGAGCCCTAATCAATGAGCAGTTCTTC.

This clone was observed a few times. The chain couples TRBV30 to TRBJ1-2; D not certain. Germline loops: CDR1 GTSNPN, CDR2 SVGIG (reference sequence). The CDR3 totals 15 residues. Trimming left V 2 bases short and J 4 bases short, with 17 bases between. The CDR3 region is CAWSNPGGMSYGYTF. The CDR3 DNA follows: TGTGCCTGGAGTAACCCGGGAGGGATGAGCTATGGCTACACCTTC. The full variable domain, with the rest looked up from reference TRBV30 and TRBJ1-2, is SQTIHQWPATLVQPVGSPLSLECTVEGTSNPNLYWYRQAAGRGLQLLFYSVGIGQISSEVPQNLSASRPQDRQFILSSKKLLLSDSGFYLCAWSNPGGMSYGYTFGSGTRLTVV.

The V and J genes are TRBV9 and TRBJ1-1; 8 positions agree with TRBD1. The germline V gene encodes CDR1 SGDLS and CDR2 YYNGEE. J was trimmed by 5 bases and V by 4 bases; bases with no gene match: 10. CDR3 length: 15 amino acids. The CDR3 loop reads CASSTRQGSGTEAFF. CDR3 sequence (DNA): TGTGCCAGCAGCACCCGACAGGGGTCGGGAACTGAAGCTTTCTTT.

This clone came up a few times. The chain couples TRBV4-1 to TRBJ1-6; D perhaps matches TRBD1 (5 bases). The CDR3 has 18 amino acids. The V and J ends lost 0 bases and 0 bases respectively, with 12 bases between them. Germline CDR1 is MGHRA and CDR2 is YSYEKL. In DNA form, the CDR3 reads TGCGCCAGCAGCCAAGAAGGGGTCAGGGTCTCCTATAATTCACCCCTCCACTTT. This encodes CASSQEGVRVSYNSPLHF.

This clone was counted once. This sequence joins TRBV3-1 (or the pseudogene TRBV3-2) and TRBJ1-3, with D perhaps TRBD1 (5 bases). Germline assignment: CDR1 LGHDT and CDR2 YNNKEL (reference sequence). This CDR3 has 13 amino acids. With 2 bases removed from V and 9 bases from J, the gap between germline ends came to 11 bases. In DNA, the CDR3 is TGTGCCAGCAGCCAAACTCGGGACGGCACCATATATTTT. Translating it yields CASSQTRDGTIYF.

The CDR3 sequence: CASSTSGADNEQFF. In DNA form, the CDR3 reads TGTGCCAGCAGCACCTCGGGTGCGGACAATGAGCAGTTCTTC. This chain joins TRBV11-3 and TRBJ2-1; D uncertain. Germline assignment: CDR1 SGHNT and CDR2 YENEEA. With 5 bases removed from V and 5 bases from J, the gap between germline ends came to 13 bases. This CDR3 contains 14 residues.

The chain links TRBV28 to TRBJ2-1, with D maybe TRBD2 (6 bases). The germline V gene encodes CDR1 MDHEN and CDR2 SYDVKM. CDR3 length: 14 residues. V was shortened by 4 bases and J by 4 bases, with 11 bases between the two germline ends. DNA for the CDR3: TGTGCCAGCAGTTCGGGACGGGGGTACAATGAGCAGTTCTTC. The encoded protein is CASSSGRGYNEQFF.

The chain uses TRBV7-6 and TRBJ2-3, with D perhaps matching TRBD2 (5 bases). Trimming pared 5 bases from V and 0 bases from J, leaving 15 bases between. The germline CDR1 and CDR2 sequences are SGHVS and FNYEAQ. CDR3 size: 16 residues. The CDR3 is CASSPHLATSTDTQYF. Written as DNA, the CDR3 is TGTGCCAGCAGCCCACACTTAGCGACTAGCACAGATACGCAGTATTTT.

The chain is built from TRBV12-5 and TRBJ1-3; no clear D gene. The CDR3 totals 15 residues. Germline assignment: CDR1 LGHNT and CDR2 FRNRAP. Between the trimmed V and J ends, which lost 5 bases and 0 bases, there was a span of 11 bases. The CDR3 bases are TGTGCTAGTGGTCCCCGAAAAAGCTCTGGAAACACCATATATTTT. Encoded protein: CASGPRKSSGNTIYF.

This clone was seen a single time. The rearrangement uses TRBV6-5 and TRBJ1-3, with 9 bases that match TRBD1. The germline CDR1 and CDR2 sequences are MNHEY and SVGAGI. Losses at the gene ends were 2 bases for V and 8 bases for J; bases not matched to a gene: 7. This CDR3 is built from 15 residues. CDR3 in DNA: TGTGCCAGCAGTTACCACGGGACAGGGAGTGACACCATATATTTT. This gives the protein CASSYHGTGSDTIYF.

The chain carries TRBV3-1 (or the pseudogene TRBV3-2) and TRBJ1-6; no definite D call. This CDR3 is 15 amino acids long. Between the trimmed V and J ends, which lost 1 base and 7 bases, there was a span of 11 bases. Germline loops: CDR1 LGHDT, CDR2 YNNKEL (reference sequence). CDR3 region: CASSQGPLGNSPLHF. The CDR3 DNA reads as TGTGCCAGCAGCCAAGGTCCGCTGGGGAATTCACCCCTCCACTTT.

CDR3 sequence reads: CASITSSGNTIYF. The CDR3 DNA follows: TGTGCCAGCATAACGTCCTCTGGAAACACCATATATTTT. J is TRBJ1-3 and V is TRBV6-5; D remains ambiguous. The germline V gene encodes CDR1 MNHEY and CDR2 SVGAGI. CDR3 length equals 13 residues. V lost 7 bases to trimming and J lost 0 bases, with 7 bases between them.

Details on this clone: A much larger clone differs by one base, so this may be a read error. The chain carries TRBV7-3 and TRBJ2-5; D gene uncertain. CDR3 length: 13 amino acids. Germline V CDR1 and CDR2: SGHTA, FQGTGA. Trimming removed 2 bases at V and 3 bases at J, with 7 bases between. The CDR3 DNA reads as TGTGCCAGCAGCTTAGGTCGTAAAGAGACCCAGTACTTC. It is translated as CASSLGRKETQYF.

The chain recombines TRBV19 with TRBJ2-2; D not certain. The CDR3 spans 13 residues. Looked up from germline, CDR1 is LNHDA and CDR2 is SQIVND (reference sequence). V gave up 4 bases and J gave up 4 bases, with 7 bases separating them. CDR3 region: CASSTVFTGELFF. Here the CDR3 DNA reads TGTGCCAGTAGTACGGTATTCACCGGGGAGCTGTTTTTT.

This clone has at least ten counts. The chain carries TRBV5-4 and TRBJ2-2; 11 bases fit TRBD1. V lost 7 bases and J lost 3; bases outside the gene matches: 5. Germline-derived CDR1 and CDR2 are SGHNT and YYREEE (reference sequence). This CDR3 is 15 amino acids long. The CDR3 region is CASLWTGGDTGELFF. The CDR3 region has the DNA TGTGCCAGCCTCTGGACAGGGGGCGACACCGGGGAGCTGTTTTTT.

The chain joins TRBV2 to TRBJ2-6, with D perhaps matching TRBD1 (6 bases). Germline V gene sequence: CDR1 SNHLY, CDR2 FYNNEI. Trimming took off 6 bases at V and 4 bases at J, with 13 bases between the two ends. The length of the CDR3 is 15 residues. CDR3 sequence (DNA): TGTGCCAGCAGAAGGGGGATCACGGGGGCCAACGTCCTGACTTTC. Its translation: CASRRGITGANVLTF.

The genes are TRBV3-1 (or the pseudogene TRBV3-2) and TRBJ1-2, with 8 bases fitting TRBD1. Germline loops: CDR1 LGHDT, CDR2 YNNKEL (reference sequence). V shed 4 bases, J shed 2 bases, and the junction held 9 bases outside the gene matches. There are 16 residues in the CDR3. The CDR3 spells CASSPRGQGANYGYTF. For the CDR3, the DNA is TGTGCCAGCAGCCCCCGGGGGCAGGGGGCCAACTATGGCTACACCTTC.